This T cell receptor beta chain was captured in a study of blood T cell repertoires in COVID-19. Across the study: COVID-19 samples collected from the United States, Italy and Spain covered acute and convalescent phases. The cDNA or gDNA used as material had been derived from T cells, B-cell-depleted T cells, or PBMCs.

This clone has only one observation. Under the authors' procedure: Amplified reference gene primers provided the basis for estimating nucleated cell counts. Some clones are missing from TCRdb's copy, which holds only in-frame ones; the method was immunoSEQ multiplex PCR. V, J and clone size reflect that table, while D and trimming were determined from the DNA. The sample consists of roughly 63,000 clones, 85% to 90% of them appearing once. This CDR3 spans 14 amino acids. Germline assignment: CDR1 ENHRY and CDR2 SYGVKD. Between the trimmed V and J ends, which lost 0 bases and 2 bases, there was a span of 6 bases.

The chain is built from TRBV10-3 and TRBJ2-3; D unresolved. Material: peripheral blood. This TCR was recovered from a man aged 55 to 70 with acute or convalescent COVID-19. The CDR3 sequence is CAISESPDTDTQYF. CDR3 nucleotide sequence: TGTGCCATCAGTGAGTCCCCAGACACAGATACGCAGTATTTT.